The 5 T cell receptor beta chains below all came from one sample that was sequenced in a study of cytotoxic CD8 clonotypes in ibrutinib-treated CLL. Here immunoSEQ multiplex PCR was the method, and the copy in TCRdb shows in-frame clones only, minus some. The sample consists of tens of thousands of clones, 69% of them appearing once. The starting material was PBMCs, obtained at disease progression, from a patient treated with ibrutinib. Receptors originate from a human donor with chronic lymphocytic leukemia.

V usage is TRBV6-5 and J usage is TRBJ2-5; D is possibly TRBD2 (5 bases). In germline, CDR1 is MNHEY, CDR2 SVGAGI. The CDR3 consists of 13 residues. V was cut by 6 bases and J by 4 bases, with 12 bases left in between. This CDR3 is CASRRARGETQYF. CDR3 DNA: TGTGCCAGCAGGAGGGCCCGCGGAGAGACCCAGTACTTC.

The chain couples TRBV2 to TRBJ1-4; no definite D call. Germline V gives CDR1 SNHLY, CDR2 FYNNEI. The CDR3 has 16 amino acids. V shed 4 bases and J shed 0 bases, with 12 bases lying between them. The CDR3 is CASSGELNPTNEKLFF. The CDR3 DNA reads as TGTGCCAGCAGTGGAGAATTGAACCCAACTAATGAAAAACTGTTTTTT.

A few counts support this clone. This chain links TRBV29-1 with TRBJ2-7, with 7 bases aligning to TRBD1. Losses at the gene ends were 7 bases for V and 3 bases for J; bases not matched to a gene: 3. This CDR3 contains 11 residues. Germline CDR1 reads SQVTM; CDR2 reads ANQGSEA. In DNA, the CDR3 is TGCAGCGCCGGGACAGACTACGAGCAGTACTTC. It translates to CSAGTDYEQYF.

The chain employs TRBV18 and TRBJ1-6; TRBD1 might be the D (6 bases). This CDR3 comprises 13 residues. The germline V gene encodes CDR1 KGHSH and CDR2 LQKENI. V lost 5 bases, J lost 14 bases, and 16 bases lay in between. The CDR3 loop reads CASSLSRGETLHF. CDR3 DNA: TGTGCCAGCTCATTATCAAGGGGGGAAACCCTCCACTTT.

This clone was observed once. The chain carries TRBV5-1 and TRBJ2-7; TRBD1 agrees at 7 bases. CDR3 size: 15 residues. The germline V gene encodes CDR1 SGHRS and CDR2 YFSETQ. The junction had 5 bases not matched to a gene; V was cut back by 0 bases and J by 2 bases. CDR3 nucleotides: TGCGCCAGCAGCTTGGATTTCCAGGGGGCCTACGAGCAGTACTTC. This sequence encodes CASSLDFQGAYEQYF.